These 21 T cell receptor beta chains were sequenced from one sample in a study of T cell responses to AZD1222 COVID-19 vaccine. Profiling relied on immunoSEQ multiplex PCR, and the TCRdb table lists in-frame clones only, not all of them. The sample holds some 130,000 clones, 70% to 90% seen once. The sample consisted of peripheral blood, taken on day 0 of AZD1222 vaccination. These receptor sequences come from an adult in good health.

This clone was detected only a few times. V gene TRBV19 combines with J gene TRBJ1-2; D is undetermined. Germline V gives CDR1 LNHDA, CDR2 SQIVND (reference sequence). V dropped 5 bases and J dropped 8 bases, with 15 bases sitting between them. The CDR3 spans 13 residues. CDR3 DNA sequence: TGTGCCAGTAGTCCATCACCGGTGACGGGCTACACCTTC. Its translation is CASSPSPVTGYTF.

The chain uses TRBV19 and TRBJ1-5; D call uncertain. The CDR3 contains 15 residues. From germline, CDR1 is LNHDA and CDR2 SQIVND (reference sequence). Trimming shortened V by 5 bases and J by 4 bases, and 15 bases separated the two germline ends. The CDR3 DNA reads TGTGCCAGTAGTTCCCTTCGGGGAGGAAATCAGCCCCAGCATTTT. Translation gives CASSSLRGGNQPQHF.

The V call is TRBV30, the J call TRBJ1-5; tentatively, D is TRBD1 (5 bases). Germline V gene lookup returns CDR1 GTSNPN and CDR2 SVGIG (reference sequence). There are 12 residues in the CDR3. The ends were cut back, 5 bases at V and 3 bases at J, with 8 bases in the middle. CDR3 in DNA: TGTGCCTGGGACAGACCCAATCAGCCCCAGCATTTT. Its translation: CAWDRPNQPQHF.

The chain couples TRBV14 to TRBJ2-7; no clear D. The V gene's germline CDR1 is SGHDN and CDR2 FVKESK. CDR3 length: 15 residues. The V and J ends lost 0 bases and 4 bases respectively, with 13 bases between them. CDR3 sequence (DNA): TGTGCCAGCAGCCAAGATAGGGCAGGCGGTTACGAGCAGTACTTC. This gives the protein CASSQDRAGGYEQYF.

V usage is TRBV18 and J usage is TRBJ1-3, with TRBD1 identical over 7 bases. V lost 5 bases, J lost 2 bases, and 6 bases stayed unmatched. CDR3 length: 15 residues. The V gene's germline CDR1 is KGHSH and CDR2 LQKENI. CDR3 coding DNA: TGTGCCAGCTCAAATTACAGGGGAACTGGAAACACCATATATTTT. It specifies CASSNYRGTGNTIYF.

This chain links TRBV5-1 with TRBJ2-1; tentatively, D is TRBD1 (5 bases). This CDR3 comprises 15 residues. Germline V gene data show CDR1 as SGHRS and CDR2 as YFSETQ. V was cut by 0 bases and J by 3 bases, with 10 bases left in between. The CDR3 spells CASSLEGMIYNEQFF. CDR3 bases: TGCGCCAGCAGCTTGGAGGGGATGATCTACAATGAGCAGTTCTTC.

The V gene is TRBV9, the J gene TRBJ2-7; D unclear. The CDR3 loop spans 15 amino acids. Looked up from germline, CDR1 is SGDLS and CDR2 is YYNGEE. The germline V and J ends were trimmed by 3 bases and 2 bases, with 15 bases remaining between them. The CDR3 nucleotides are TGTGCCAGCAGCGGTGATGATGGGTTGGCCTACGAGCAGTACTTC. Translating gives CASSGDDGLAYEQYF.

This sequence joins TRBV19 and TRBJ2-1; D is ambiguous. CDR3 length: 13 amino acids. Germline V lookup: CDR1 LNHDA, CDR2 SQIVND (reference sequence). The V end lost 3 bases, the J end lost 6 bases, and 9 bases lay between the germline ends. The CDR3 protein is CASSMNGPNEQFF. Here the CDR3 DNA reads TGTGCCAGTAGTATGAACGGGCCCAATGAGCAGTTCTTC.

The chain carries TRBV14 and TRBJ2-7, with D hard to call. Trimming left V 4 bases short and J 1 base short, with 20 bases between. The CDR3 runs 17 residues. Germline CDR1 and CDR2: SGHDN and FVKESK. The CDR3 nucleotides read TGTGCCAGCAGCCCATCCGGTAAGGTGGGAAATTCCTACGAGCAGTACTTC. The encoded protein is CASSPSGKVGNSYEQYF.

The chain recombines TRBV19 with TRBJ2-5; D call uncertain. V lost 4 bases and J lost 7, with 19 bases in between. Germline values: CDR1 LNHDA, CDR2 SQIVND (reference sequence). The CDR3 is 15 amino acids. In nucleotides, the CDR3 is TGTGCCAGTAGTACAAGGCAGCCTAACCGGGTGACCCAGTACTTC. Amino acids: CASSTRQPNRVTQYF.

V usage is TRBV6-5 and J usage is TRBJ2-7; D is ambiguous. Germline CDR1 MNHEY, CDR2 SVGAGI. CDR3 length: 12 residues. Trimming took 0 bases from V and 6 from J, leaving 6 bases between them. In nucleotides, the CDR3 is TGTGCCAGCAGTTACTCCGGTGGCGAGCAGTACTTC. As protein: CASSYSGGEQYF.

The chain couples TRBV27 to TRBJ2-7; 7 nucleotides agree with TRBD1. Trimming at V came to 6 bases and at J to 3 bases, leaving 5 bases not matched to a gene. CDR3 length: 13 amino acids. Germline lookup yields CDR1 MNHEY and CDR2 SMNVEV (reference sequence). The CDR3 loop is CASRMGQIYEQYF. CDR3 in DNA: TGTGCCAGCAGGATGGGACAGATCTACGAGCAGTACTTC.

V is TRBV29-1 and J is TRBJ1-1; D is possibly TRBD1 (6 bases). The V gene's germline CDR1 is SQVTM and CDR2 ANQGSEA. The V and J ends lost 4 bases and 10 bases respectively, with 13 bases between them. The CDR3 contains 11 residues. The CDR3 is CSVAGVGGAFF. The CDR3 region has the DNA TGCAGCGTTGCAGGGGTCGGGGGAGCTTTCTTT.

This clone came up many times. This rearrangement joins TRBV5-1 to TRBJ2-7, with 8 bases that match TRBD2. Germline V gives CDR1 SGHRS, CDR2 YFSETQ. The trim removed 4 bases at V and 0 bases at J, leaving 6 bases unmatched. The CDR3 runs to 15 residues. The CDR3: CASSPGTSDSYEQYF. The CDR3 DNA follows: TGCGCCAGCAGCCCCGGGACTAGTGACTCCTACGAGCAGTACTTC.

The CDR3 sequence: CASSEARVGETQYF. In DNA, the CDR3 is TGTGCCAGCAGTGAAGCGCGGGTAGGAGAGACCCAGTACTTC. This chain links TRBV2 with TRBJ2-5, with D maybe TRBD2 (5 bases). V was shortened by 0 bases and J by 4 bases, with 9 bases between the two germline ends. Germline values: CDR1 SNHLY, CDR2 FYNNEI. CDR3 length: 14 amino acids.

The chain links TRBV28 to TRBJ1-6, with 8 bases lining up with TRBD1. This CDR3 spans 14 amino acids. In germline, CDR1 is MDHEN, CDR2 SYDVKM. Losses at the gene ends were 5 bases for V and 6 bases for J; bases not matched to a gene: 3. CDR3 sequence reads: CASSPGGGNSPLHF. The CDR3 bases are TGTGCCAGCAGTCCAGGGGGCGGTAATTCACCCCTCCACTTT.

V usage is TRBV30 and J usage is TRBJ2-6; D gene uncertain. V was trimmed by 6 bases and J by 4 bases, leaving 10 bases between them. This CDR3 comprises 13 residues. Germline V gives CDR1 GTSNPN, CDR2 SVGIG (reference sequence). The CDR3 protein is CACSGPGANVLTF. CDR3 nucleotide sequence: TGTGCCTGTTCAGGTCCCGGGGCCAACGTCCTGACTTTC.

V usage is TRBV6-5 and J usage is TRBJ1-1; a weak D match, TRBD1 (5 bases). Trimming left V 6 bases short and J 7 bases short, with 12 bases between. This CDR3 has 12 amino acids. Germline CDR1 and CDR2: MNHEY and SVGAGI. Here the CDR3 DNA reads TGTGCCAGCAGCCTAGGCGGGGGTGAAGCTTTCTTT. It encodes CASSLGGGEAFF.

This chain joins TRBV5-5 and TRBJ1-1, with D perhaps TRBD1 (5 bases). Germline assignment: CDR1 SGHKS and CDR2 YYEKEE (reference sequence). Trimming pared 0 bases from V and 11 bases from J, leaving 20 bases between. The CDR3 has 15 amino acids. Here the CDR3 DNA reads TGTGCCAGCAGCTTGGAGGTCAGCTCATATTGGGGGGCTTTCTTT. Its translation: CASSLEVSSYWGAFF.

This chain links TRBV24-1 with TRBJ2-2; the match to TRBD1 covers 8 bases. V was clipped by 2 bases and J by 3 bases; unmatched bases: 1. The CDR3 is 15 amino acids. CDR1 KGHDR and CDR2 SFDVKD come from the germline V gene. CDR3 protein: CATSDSGQDTGELFF. The DNA for the CDR3 is TGTGCCACCAGTGATTCGGGACAGGACACCGGGGAGCTGTTTTTT.

The chain is built from TRBV5-1 and TRBJ1-2; maybe TRBD1 (6 bases). Looked up from germline, CDR1 is SGHRS and CDR2 is YFSETQ. The CDR3 is 14 amino acids. Trimming took 0 bases from V and 5 from J, leaving 11 bases between them. The CDR3 coding sequence is TGCGCCAGCAGCTTGGCGGGACAAGAGTATGGCTACACCTTC. Translated: CASSLAGQEYGYTF.